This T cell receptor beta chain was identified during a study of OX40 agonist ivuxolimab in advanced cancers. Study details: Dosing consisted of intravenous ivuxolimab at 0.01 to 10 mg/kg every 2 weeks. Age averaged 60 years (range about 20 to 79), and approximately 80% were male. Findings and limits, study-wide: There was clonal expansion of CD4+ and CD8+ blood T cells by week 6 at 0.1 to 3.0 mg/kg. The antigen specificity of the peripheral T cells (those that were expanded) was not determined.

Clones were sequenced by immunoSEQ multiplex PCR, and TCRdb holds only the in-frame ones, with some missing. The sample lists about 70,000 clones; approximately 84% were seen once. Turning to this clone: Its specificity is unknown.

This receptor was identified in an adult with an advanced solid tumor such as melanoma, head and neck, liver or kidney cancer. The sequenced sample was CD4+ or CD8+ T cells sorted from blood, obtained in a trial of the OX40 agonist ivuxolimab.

The CDR3 loop is CATSRERAGYNTNEQFF. CDR3 sequence (DNA): TGTGCCACCAGCAGAGAGCGAGCGGGATATAATACCAATGAGCAGTTCTTC. The rearrangement joins TRBV15 to TRBJ2-1; 7 bases agree with TRBD2. CDR1 LNHNV and CDR2 YYDKDF come from the germline V gene (reference sequence). The V gene end was trimmed by 0 bases and the J gene end by 6 bases; junction bases not matched to a gene: 11. CDR3 length: 17 amino acids.